Below, one TCR beta chain is given with its context. The sample originates from a study of blood T cell repertoires in COVID-19. Study summary: The United States, Italy and Spain were the sources of the acute and convalescent COVID-19 samples. The cDNA or gDNA used as material had been derived from T cells, B-cell-depleted T cells, or PBMCs.

The CDR3 has 13 residues. Germline lookup yields CDR1 SQVTM and CDR2 ANQGSEA. The V and J ends lost 7 bases and 4 bases respectively, with 17 bases between them. Authors' data handling: Scientists estimated how many nucleated cells there were by amplifying reference gene primers. Assay used: immunoSEQ multiplex PCR; TCRdb lists only in-frame clones, some missing. The D gene and trimming were derived from the DNA, and the V and J assignments and clone size from that table. The sample has tens of thousands of clones, 75% to 90% seen once. Sequencing input: peripheral blood. This clonotype was obtained from a woman aged 60-75 years with active COVID-19. The chain couples TRBV29-1 to TRBJ2-7, with D tentatively TRBD1 (7 bases). The CDR3 DNA reads TGCAGCGCCGCGGGACAGAGGGGTTACGAGCAGTACTTC. Translated: CSAAGQRGYEQYF.